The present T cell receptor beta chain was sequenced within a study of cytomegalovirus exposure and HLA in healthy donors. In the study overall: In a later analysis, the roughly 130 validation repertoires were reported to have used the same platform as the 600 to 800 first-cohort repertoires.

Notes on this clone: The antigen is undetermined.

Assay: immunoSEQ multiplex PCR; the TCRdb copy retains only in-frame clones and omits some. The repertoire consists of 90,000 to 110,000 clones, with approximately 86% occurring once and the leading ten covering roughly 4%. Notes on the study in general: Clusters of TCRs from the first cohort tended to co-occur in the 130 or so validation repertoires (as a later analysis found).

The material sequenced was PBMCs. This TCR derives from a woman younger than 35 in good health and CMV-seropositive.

CDR3 in amino acids: CASSLLLNGLAGGGRATEQYF. The DNA for the CDR3 is TGTGCCAGCAGCTTATTGCTCAATGGACTAGCGGGAGGTGGGCGCGCTACCGAGCAGTACTTC. This chain connects TRBV7-7 to TRBJ2-7, with TRBD2 matching 14 bases. The germline V gene encodes CDR1 SSHAT and CDR2 FNYEAQ (reference sequence). This CDR3 contains 21 residues. Unmatched junction bases numbered 21, after V lost 2 bases and J lost 6 bases.